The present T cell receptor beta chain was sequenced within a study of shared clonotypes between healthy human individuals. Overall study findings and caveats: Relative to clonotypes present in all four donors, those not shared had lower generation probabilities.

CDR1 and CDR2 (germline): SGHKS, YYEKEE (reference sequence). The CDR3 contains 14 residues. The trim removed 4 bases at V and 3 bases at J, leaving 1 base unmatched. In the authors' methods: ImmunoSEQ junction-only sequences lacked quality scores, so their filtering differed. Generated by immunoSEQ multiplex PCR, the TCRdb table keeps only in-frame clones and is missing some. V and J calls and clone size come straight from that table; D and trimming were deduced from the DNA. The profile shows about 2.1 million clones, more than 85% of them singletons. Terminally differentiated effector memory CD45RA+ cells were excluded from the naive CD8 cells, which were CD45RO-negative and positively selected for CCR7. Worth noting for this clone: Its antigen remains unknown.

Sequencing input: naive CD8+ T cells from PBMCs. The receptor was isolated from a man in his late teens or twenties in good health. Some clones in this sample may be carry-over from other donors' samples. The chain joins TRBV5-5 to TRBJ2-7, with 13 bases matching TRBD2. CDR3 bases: TGTGCCAGCAGCGGACTAGCGGGAGACTACGAGCAGTACTTC. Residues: CASSGLAGDYEQYF.